The clone carrying this T cell receptor beta chain was seen ten or more times. The antigen remains unidentified. This entry belongs to a study of T cells in Graves' hyperthyroidism and ophthalmopathy. Study results and limitations: The model identified upcoming ophthalmopathy a median about 7.1 months ahead of onset.

Amplification yielded TCR beta CDR3 regions, with RNA transcripts as the source. With the HTBI primer set, the TCR CDR3 went through a first round of RT-PCR. One entry per CDR3 protein, called by TCRdb with MiXCR from the multiplex PCR reads. The sample has about 660,000 distinct CDR3 sequences, 45% seen once. Germline V gene sequence: CDR1 SGHTA, CDR2 FQGNSA. V gave up 5 bases and J gave up 4 bases, with 11 bases separating them. The CDR3 has 13 amino acids. This clonotype was obtained from an adult man with Graves' disease, either hyperthyroidism or ophthalmopathy (not recorded which). This chain links TRBV7-2 with TRBJ1-1; the D gene is possibly TRBD1 (5 bases). Material: peripheral blood or thyroid tissue (not recorded which). CDR3 DNA sequence: TGTGCCAGCAGCCCAGCGGGGGGCACTGAAGCTTTCTTT. It encodes CASSPAGGTEAFF.